Following are 32 T cell receptor beta chains from one sample sequenced in a study of cytomegalovirus exposure and HLA in healthy donors. It was with 60 Vbeta and 13 Jbeta primers that the PCR ran. Measured with immunoSEQ multiplex PCR; TCRdb has only the in-frame clones, and not every one. The sample includes 100,000 to 150,000 clones, about 74% of them seen just once. The sample consisted of PBMCs. These receptors were collected from a woman aged 60 to 75 in good health and CMV-seronegative.

This chain uses TRBV6-1 with TRBJ2-3; D ambiguous. V gave up 6 bases and J gave up 1 base, with 8 bases separating them. CDR1 and CDR2 from the germline V gene are MNHNS and SASEGT. The length of the CDR3 is 13 residues. The CDR3 DNA reads as TGTGCCAGCAGCTTCAGCGGCACAGATACGCAGTATTTT. Its translation: CASSFSGTDTQYF.

This clone has a handful of counts. The rearrangement links TRBV28 to TRBJ1-5; D is perhaps TRBD1 (5 bases). Germline values: CDR1 MDHEN, CDR2 SYDVKM. Trimming took off 6 bases at V and 7 bases at J, with 16 bases between the two ends. The CDR3 consists of 14 residues. The CDR3 loop is CASRPSGVWQPQHF. DNA of the CDR3: TGTGCCAGCAGACCCTCGGGGGTCTGGCAGCCCCAGCATTTT.

The chain is built from TRBV6-1 and TRBJ2-1, with 9 bases fitting TRBD2. Trimming cost V 2 bases and J 3 bases; bases outside gene matches: 8. This CDR3 is 17 amino acids long. CDR1 MNHNS and CDR2 SASEGT come from the germline V gene. The CDR3 spells CASSEYGSGRGYNEQFF. The DNA for the CDR3 is TGTGCCAGCAGTGAATATGGTAGCGGGAGAGGCTACAATGAGCAGTTCTTC.

This clone came up a few times. The chain employs TRBV18 and TRBJ1-6; a weak D match, TRBD1 (5 bases). Trimming left V 3 bases short and J 9 bases short, with 18 bases between. Looked up from germline, CDR1 is KGHSH and CDR2 is LQKENI. The CDR3 consists of 16 residues. The CDR3 region is CASSPVTPGLSSPLHF. In DNA form, the CDR3 reads TGTGCCAGCTCACCCGTGACACCAGGGCTTAGTTCACCCCTCCACTTT.

The chain employs TRBV29-1 and TRBJ2-4; tentative D call: TRBD2 (6 bases). V was pared by 5 bases and J by 8 bases, with 16 bases between. CDR1 and CDR2 from the germline V gene are SQVTM and ANQGSEA. This CDR3 has 13 amino acids. As DNA, the CDR3 is TGCAGCGTTCGGGGGTCAGCCCGCTACATTCAGTACTTC. It specifies CSVRGSARYIQYF.

As to this clone: Sequence at one end of the junction differs from germline and may be a read error. The V gene is TRBV7-7, the J gene TRBJ2-5; TRBD1 matches at 7 bases. Germline V gene lookup returns CDR1 SSHAT and CDR2 FNYEAQ (reference sequence). There are 14 residues in the CDR3. The CDR3 region is CASSRQGGQETQYF. The CDR3 DNA sequence: TGTGCTAGCAGCCGACAGGGTGGGCAAGAGACCCAGTACTTC.

This chain uses TRBV5-3 with TRBJ2-1; 10 bases agree with TRBD2. Being an ORF, TRBV5-3 has a function that is uncertain. The V and J ends lost 4 bases and 7 bases, in that order; junction bases with no gene match: 5. CDR3 size: 14 residues. Written as DNA, the CDR3 is TGTGCCAGAAGCGCGGGACTAGCGAAGAATGAGCAGTTCTTC. It encodes CARSAGLAKNEQFF.

V is TRBV15 and J is TRBJ1-6, with a weak D call TRBD1 (5 bases). Looked up from germline, CDR1 is LNHNV and CDR2 is YYDKDF (reference sequence). V was clipped by 0 bases and J by 6 bases, with 12 bases between them. This CDR3 comprises 16 residues. For the CDR3, the DNA is TGTGCCACCAGCAGAGATTTGGGGCTCAGTAATTCACCCCTCCACTTT. Translating it yields CATSRDLGLSNSPLHF.

CDR3 sequence: CASSPGQRNTGELFF. CDR3 DNA sequence: TGTGCCAGCAGCCCGGGACAGCGGAACACCGGGGAGCTGTTTTTT. This chain uses TRBV7-2 with TRBJ2-2, with 7 positions matching TRBD1. Germline V gene lookup returns CDR1 SGHTA and CDR2 FQGNSA. The CDR3 covers 15 residues. Trimming cost V 5 bases and J 1 base; bases outside gene matches: 4.

The chain joins TRBV7-3 to TRBJ2-5, with D possibly TRBD1 on 5 matching bases. The germline gives CDR1 SGHTA, CDR2 FQGTGA. V was clipped by 5 bases and J by 0 bases, with 13 bases between them. There are 15 residues in the CDR3. The CDR3, as DNA: TGTGCCAGCAGCCCCGGACAAGTGTACCAAGAGACCCAGTACTTC. Translation: CASSPGQVYQETQYF.

The V and J genes are TRBV7-7 and TRBJ2-1, with D uncertain. V dropped 0 bases and J dropped 7 bases, with 7 bases sitting between them. There are 13 residues in the CDR3. Germline loops: CDR1 SSHAT, CDR2 FNYEAQ (reference sequence). The chain's CDR3 is CASSLAQRNEQFF. CDR3 nucleotides: TGTGCCAGCAGCTTAGCGCAACGGAATGAGCAGTTCTTC.

This clone was observed once. The CDR3 nucleotides read TGTGCCTGGAGTTCCCGGGGGATTAGCGAGCAGTACTTC. Its protein product is CAWSSRGISEQYF. V and J are TRBV30 and TRBJ2-7, with D perhaps TRBD2 (6 bases). The CDR3 spans 13 residues. With 2 bases removed from V and 6 bases from J, the gap between germline ends came to 14 bases. The V gene's germline CDR1 is GTSNPN and CDR2 SVGIG (reference sequence).

The rearrangement links TRBV7-9 to TRBJ2-3; 7 bases fit TRBD2. Germline CDR1 is SEHNR and CDR2 is FQNEAQ (reference sequence). V lost 0 bases to trimming and J lost 5 bases; unmatched junction nucleotides: 5. This CDR3 has 15 amino acids. The CDR3 here is CASSLAAGVLDTQYF. CDR3 nucleotides: TGTGCCAGCAGCTTAGCGGCGGGAGTTTTAGATACGCAGTATTTT.

The chain recombines TRBV19 with TRBJ1-1, with 8 bases identical to TRBD1. J was trimmed by 4 bases and V by 3 bases; bases with no gene match: 4. The CDR3 runs to 14 residues. The V gene's germline CDR1 is LNHDA and CDR2 SQIVND (reference sequence). For the CDR3, the DNA is TGTGCCAGTAGTATTCCTCAGGGGGCCACTGAAGCTTTCTTT. It codes for CASSIPQGATEAFF.

The chain combines TRBV7-3 with TRBJ1-6; no clear D gene. V was clipped by 7 bases and J by 9 bases, with 22 bases between them. Germline lookup yields CDR1 SGHTA and CDR2 FQGTGA. The CDR3 is 16 amino acids. The CDR3, as DNA: TGTGCCAGCAACGACGAGCCTTCAGGTATAGGTTCACCCCTCCACTTT. It is translated as CASNDEPSGIGSPLHF.

This rearrangement joins TRBV28 to TRBJ2-1; 14 nucleotides match TRBD2. Germline CDR1 and CDR2: MDHEN and SYDVKM. This CDR3 contains 21 residues. J was trimmed by 0 bases and V by 8 bases; bases with no gene match: 18. This chain's CDR3 is CASACPGTSGSLQSSYNEQFF. In DNA form, the CDR3 reads TGTGCCAGCGCTTGCCCCGGGACTAGCGGGAGCCTCCAGAGCTCCTACAATGAGCAGTTCTTC. The whole variable domain, filled in from reference TRBV28 and TRBJ2-1, reads DVKVTQSSRYLVKRTGEKVFLECVQDMDHENMFWYRQDPGLGLRLIYFSYDVKMKEKGDIPEGYSVSREKKERFSLILESASTNQTSMYLCASACPGTSGSLQSSYNEQFFGPGTRLTVL.

This clone was seen only a few times. The chain combines TRBV9 with TRBJ2-5, with D possibly TRBD1 on 7 matching bases. V was cut by 6 bases and J by 5 bases, with 20 bases left in between. Germline V gene data show CDR1 as SGDLS and CDR2 as YYNGEE. This CDR3 has 15 amino acids. As DNA, the CDR3 is TGTGCCAGCACCCAAACCGAGGGGGCGGGGGAGACCCAGTACTTC. Translating it yields CASTQTEGAGETQYF.

The CDR3 DNA reads TGTGCCAGCAGTGAAGGCGCTTACGGGGGCGAGCAGTACTTC. Its protein product is CASSEGAYGGEQYF. The rearrangement links TRBV6-5 to TRBJ2-7; possible D gene TRBD2, 6 bases. CDR3 size: 14 residues. V was pared by 5 bases and J by 6 bases, with 17 bases between. Germline values: CDR1 MNHEY, CDR2 SVGAGI.

The V call is TRBV13, the J call TRBJ2-3, with D perhaps TRBD2 (6 bases). The germline V and J ends were trimmed by 1 base and 4 bases, with 12 bases remaining between them. This CDR3 contains 15 residues. The germline CDR1 and CDR2 sequences are PRHDT and FYEKMQ (reference sequence). The CDR3 region is CASSLEVLAADTQYF. Written as DNA, the CDR3 is TGTGCCAGCAGCTTAGAGGTACTAGCCGCAGATACGCAGTATTTT.

V is TRBV5-6 and J is TRBJ1-4, with D unresolved. Germline V CDR1 and CDR2: SGHDT, YYEEEE. This CDR3 is 15 amino acids long. Trimming removed 3 bases from V and 0 bases from J, with 9 bases in between. CDR3 loop: CASSSTLATNEKLFF. CDR3 DNA: TGTGCCAGCAGCTCCACCCTAGCAACTAATGAAAAACTGTTTTTT.

CDR3 DNA sequence: TGTGCCAGCCGTTGGGGGGGCTCAAACACCGGGGAGCTGTTTTTT. It encodes CASRWGGSNTGELFF. The chain uses TRBV6-1 and TRBJ2-2, with D tentatively TRBD2 (7 bases). With 8 bases removed from V and 2 bases from J, the gap between germline ends came to 15 bases. Looked up from germline, CDR1 is MNHNS and CDR2 is SASEGT. The CDR3 contains 15 residues.

This chain's CDR3 is CASSLYPSSAGELFF. CDR3 nucleotides: TGTGCCAGCAGTTTATATCCTAGTAGCGCCGGGGAGCTGTTTTTT. The chain uses TRBV27 and TRBJ2-2, with D possibly matching TRBD2 (5 bases). Trimming took 1 base from V and 6 from J, leaving 12 bases between them. Germline CDR1 MNHEY, CDR2 SMNVEV (reference sequence). CDR3 length: 15 amino acids.

This chain joins TRBV5-1 and TRBJ1-1; D is possibly TRBD1 (5 bases). This CDR3 is built from 17 residues. Per the germline V gene, CDR1 is SGHRS and CDR2 is YFSETQ. V lost 0 bases, J lost 0 bases, and 15 bases lay in between. The CDR3 is CASSLEATVGMNTEAFF. The CDR3 DNA is TGCGCCAGCAGCTTGGAGGCGACAGTCGGCATGAACACTGAAGCTTTCTTT.

This chain connects TRBV18 to TRBJ1-4, with 7 nucleotides matching TRBD1. From germline, CDR1 is KGHSH and CDR2 LQKENI. The CDR3 has 15 amino acids. Losses at the gene ends were 3 bases for V and 5 bases for J; bases not matched to a gene: 6. CDR3 sequence: CASSPDGTVNEKLFF. The CDR3, as DNA: TGTGCCAGCTCACCTGACGGGACAGTAAATGAAAAACTGTTTTTT.

The genes are TRBV2 and TRBJ1-4; 11 bases are a match to TRBD1. CDR1 is SNHLY, CDR2 FYNNEI, per germline. The ends lost 6 bases at V and 10 bases at J; junction bases unmatched: 7. This CDR3 comprises 14 residues. CDR3 bases: TGTGCCAGCAGCGGACAGGGGGCGGGCGCAAAACTGTTTTTT. It yields the protein CASSGQGAGAKLFF.

The chain couples TRBV7-2 to TRBJ2-7, with 8 bases that match TRBD2. Germline V gene sequence: CDR1 SGHTA, CDR2 FQGNSA. The CDR3 is made up of 14 amino acids. The J segment lost 7 bases and the V segment lost 1 base, leaving 6 bases of the junction unmatched. The CDR3 DNA reads as TGTGCCAGCAGCTTAGTAGCGGGGTGGGCTGAGCAGTACTTC. It codes for CASSLVAGWAEQYF.

The rearrangement uses TRBV5-1 and TRBJ2-5; no reliable D call. The germline CDR1 and CDR2 sequences are SGHRS and YFSETQ. Trimming pared 1 base from V and 5 bases from J, leaving 12 bases between. CDR3 size: 14 residues. The CDR3 reads CASSLSEAWETQYF. The CDR3 DNA is TGCGCCAGCAGCTTGAGCGAAGCATGGGAGACCCAGTACTTC.

CDR3 residues: CASSSQGGTEAFF. The CDR3 DNA reads as TGTGCCAGCAGCTCACAGGGGGGCACTGAAGCTTTCTTT. This chain uses TRBV5-4 with TRBJ1-1; 8 positions match TRBD1. In germline, CDR1 is SGHNT, CDR2 YYREEE (reference sequence). V lost 3 bases to trimming and J lost 4 bases; unmatched junction nucleotides: 2. The CDR3 has 13 residues.

V and J are TRBV10-2 and TRBJ2-2, with 13 nucleotides matching TRBD2. The CDR3 runs to 16 residues. Germline trimming cut 8 bases from V and 0 bases from J; bases unmatched to any gene: 3. Germline assignment: CDR1 WSHSY and CDR2 SAAADI. The CDR3, as DNA: TGCGCCAGCCGGACTAGCGGGAGTCCGAACACCGGGGAGCTGTTTTTT. This codes for CASRTSGSPNTGELFF.

A remark on this clone: Different DNA sequences within this sample yield the same CDR3. The chain links TRBV5-1 to TRBJ2-7; 9 nucleotides match TRBD2. V lost 4 bases, J lost 3 bases, and 5 bases stayed unmatched. The CDR3 totals 14 residues. Germline V gene lookup returns CDR1 SGHRS and CDR2 YFSETQ. CDR3 in amino acids: CASSTETSGYEQYF. The CDR3 DNA sequence: TGCGCCAGCAGCACAGAGACTAGCGGCTACGAGCAGTACTTC.

V is TRBV11-3 and J is TRBJ1-6; D is ambiguous. Germline V gene lookup returns CDR1 SGHNT and CDR2 YENEEA. V lost 5 bases and J 7 bases, leaving 9 bases between the germline ends. This CDR3 is 13 amino acids long. The CDR3 DNA is TGTGCCAGCAGCCGGGGTCGGAATTCACCCCTCCACTTT. This sequence encodes CASSRGRNSPLHF. Variable domain in full (rest from reference TRBV11-3 and TRBJ1-6): EAGVVQSPRYKIIEKKQPVAFWCNPISGHNTLYWYLQNLGQGPELLIRYENEEAVDDSQLPKDRFSAERLKGVDSTLKIQPAELGDSAVYLCASSRGRNSPLHFGNGTRLTVT.

The chain employs TRBV4-1 and TRBJ2-7, with 13 bases that match TRBD2. The germline V gene has CDR1 MGHRA and CDR2 YSYEKL. Trimming removed 0 bases from V and 4 bases from J; junction bases left unmatched: 3. This CDR3 has 16 amino acids. The CDR3 DNA follows: TGCGCCAGCAGCCAAGATTGGACTAGCGGGAGTTACGAGCAGTACTTC. It translates to CASSQDWTSGSYEQYF.